This TCR beta chain originates from a study of identical twins. This clonotype has more than one count but fewer than ten. Its antigen is still unknown. Study-wide findings and caveats: Conclusions leaned on cross-sectional statistical analysis and did not track the same donors over time. Sharing of beta out-of-frame sequences by twins showed a weaker excess.

The CDR3 length is 15 residues. Germline V gives CDR1 SGHRS, CDR2 YFSETQ. The germline V and J ends were trimmed by 4 bases and 2 bases, with 14 bases remaining between them. TCRdb reprocessed the 5' RACE reads with MiXCR, giving one entry per CDR3 protein. Among under 350,000 distinct CDR3 sequences listed, roughly 9.7% were seen once. Separately, the same data were catalogued under a study of yellow fever vaccine responses in identical twins. That paper adds: It has been reported that, in twins, the vaccine T cell response seemed partly convergent and partly personalized.

Sequencing input: CD8+ T cells sorted from blood. V usage is TRBV5-1 and J usage is TRBJ2-3; TRBD2 might be the D (5 bases). The receptor's source is a woman aged 18-29 years in good health. In DNA, the CDR3 is TGCGCCAGCAGCCCCCAGGACTCGCACACAGATACGCAGTATTTT. Encoded protein: CASSPQDSHTDTQYF.